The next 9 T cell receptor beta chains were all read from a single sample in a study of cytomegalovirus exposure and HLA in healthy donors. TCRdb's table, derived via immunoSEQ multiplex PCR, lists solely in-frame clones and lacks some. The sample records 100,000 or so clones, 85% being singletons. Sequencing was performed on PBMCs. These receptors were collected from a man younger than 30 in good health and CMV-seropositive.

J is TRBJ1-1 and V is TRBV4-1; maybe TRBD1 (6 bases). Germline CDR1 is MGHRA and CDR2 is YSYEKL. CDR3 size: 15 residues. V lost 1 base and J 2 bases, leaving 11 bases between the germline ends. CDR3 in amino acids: CASSQVGTPNTEAFF. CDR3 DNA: TGCGCCAGCAGCCAAGTCGGGACACCAAACACTGAAGCTTTCTTT.

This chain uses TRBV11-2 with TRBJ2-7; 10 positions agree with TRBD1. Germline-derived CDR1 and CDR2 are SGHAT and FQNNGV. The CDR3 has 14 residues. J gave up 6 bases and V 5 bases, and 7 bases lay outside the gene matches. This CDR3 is CASSLSGTGAEQYF. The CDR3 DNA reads TGTGCCAGCAGCCTCTCCGGGACAGGGGCCGAGCAGTACTTC. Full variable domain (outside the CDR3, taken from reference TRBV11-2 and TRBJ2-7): EAGVAQSPRYKIIEKRQSVAFWCNPISGHATLYWYQQILGQGPKLLIQFQNNGVVDDSQLPKDRFSAERLKGVDSTLKIQPAKLEDSAVYLCASSLSGTGAEQYFGPGTRLTVT.

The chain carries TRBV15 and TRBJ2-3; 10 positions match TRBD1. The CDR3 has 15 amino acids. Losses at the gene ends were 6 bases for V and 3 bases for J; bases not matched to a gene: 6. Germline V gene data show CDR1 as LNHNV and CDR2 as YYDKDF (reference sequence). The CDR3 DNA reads TGTGCCACCAGTCCGGGACAGGGGTGGACAGATACGCAGTATTTT. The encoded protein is CATSPGQGWTDTQYF.

For the CDR3, the DNA is TGTGCCAGCACCAAGGCCCCGGGACTAGCGGGAGGGCCGTGGTTCTTC. Translated, it gives CASTKAPGLAGGPWFF. The chain uses TRBV27 and TRBJ2-1; 16 bases line up with TRBD2. CDR3 length: 16 amino acids. With V trimmed by 7 bases and J by 15 bases, 15 bases remained unmatched. From germline, CDR1 is MNHEY and CDR2 SMNVEV (reference sequence).

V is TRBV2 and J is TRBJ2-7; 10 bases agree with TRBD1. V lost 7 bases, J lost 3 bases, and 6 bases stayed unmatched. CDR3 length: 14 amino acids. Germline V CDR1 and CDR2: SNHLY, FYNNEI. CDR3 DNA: TGTGCCAGCAAAAGCCGGACAGGGGGCTACGAGCAGTACGTC. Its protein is CASKSRTGGYEQYV.

The CDR3 spells CASSSPGVSNQPQHF. CDR3 in DNA: TGTGCCAGCAGCAGTCCAGGGGTTAGCAATCAGCCCCAGCATTTT. This chain connects TRBV21-1 to TRBJ1-5; the D call in the table, TRBD1, was not verified against the DNA. TRBV21-1 is a documented pseudogene. This CDR3 has 15 amino acids.

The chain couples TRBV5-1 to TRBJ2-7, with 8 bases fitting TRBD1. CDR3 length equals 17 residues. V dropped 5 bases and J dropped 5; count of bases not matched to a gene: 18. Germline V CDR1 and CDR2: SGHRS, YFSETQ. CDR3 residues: CASSPIITQGALHEQYF. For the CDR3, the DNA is TGCGCCAGCAGTCCAATTATAACCCAGGGGGCTTTACACGAGCAGTACTTC.

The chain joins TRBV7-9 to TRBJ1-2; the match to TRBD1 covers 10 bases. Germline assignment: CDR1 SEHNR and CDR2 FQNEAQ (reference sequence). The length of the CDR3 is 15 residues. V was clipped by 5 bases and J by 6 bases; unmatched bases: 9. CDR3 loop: CASSPGDRGLDGYTF. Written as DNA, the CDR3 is TGTGCCAGCAGCCCCGGGGACAGGGGTTTGGATGGCTACACCTTC.

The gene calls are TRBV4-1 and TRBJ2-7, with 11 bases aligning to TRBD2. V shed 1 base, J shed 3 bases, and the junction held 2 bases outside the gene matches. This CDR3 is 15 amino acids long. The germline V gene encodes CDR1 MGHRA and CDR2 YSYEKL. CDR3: CASSQGTSGLYEQYV. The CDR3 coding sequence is TGCGCCAGCAGCCAAGGGACTAGCGGGCTCTACGAGCAGTACGTC.